Each of the 12 T cell receptor beta chains below was sequenced from the same sample in a study of blood T cell repertoires in COVID-19 (dated by TCRdb to about 2020). Library method: the immunoSEQ multiplex PCR assay. TCRdb retrieved this table from immuneACCESS and kept in-frame rearrangements only. Not all clones are present; in checked studies, unresolved V genes account for under half, and no reason is known for the remainder. Across this sample there are tens of thousands of clones, with 65% to 90% seen only once. The leading ten clones occupy around 7% of the sample. The source material was peripheral blood. These TCRs come from a man aged 30 to 39 with COVID-19, enrolled during active disease.

Turning to this clone: Its ends do not fully match the called genes, so a read error is possible. The V and J genes are TRBV12-3 or TRBV12-4 and TRBJ2-7, with TRBD1 matching 8 bases. The CDR3 is made up of 12 amino acids. The CDR3 region has the DNA TGTGCCAGCACCCGAACAGGGGGAGTATCGTGGTTC. It yields the protein CASTRTGGVSWF.

This clone was picked up one time. This chain joins TRBV7-2 and TRBJ2-3, with 9 positions matching TRBD2. This CDR3 region has 15 residues. Germline V gene lookup returns CDR1 SGHTA and CDR2 FQGNSA. The junction had 2 bases not matched to a gene; V was cut back by 4 bases and J by 0 bases. The CDR3 DNA sequence: TGTGCCAGCAGCTCCCTAGCGGGGAGCACAGATACGCAGTATTTT. This translates into CASSSLAGSTDTQYF.

The J gene is TRBJ1-3, the V gene TRBV28, with D possibly being TRBD1 (6 bases). The germline CDR1 and CDR2 sequences are MDHEN and SYDVKM. V lost 6 bases, J lost 4 bases, and 13 bases lay in between. The CDR3 consists of 14 residues. The CDR3 coding sequence is TGTGCCAGCAGCCGTTGGACAGAGGGAAACACCATATATTTT. Translation gives CASSRWTEGNTIYF.

The chain joins TRBV7-9 to TRBJ1-1; D is unclear. Trimming left V 0 bases short and J 0 bases short, with 5 bases between. The CDR3 consists of 14 residues. Germline V gene sequence: CDR1 SEHNR, CDR2 FQNEAQ (reference sequence). CDR3: CASSLALMNTEAFF. DNA for the CDR3: TGTGCCAGCAGCTTAGCACTAATGAACACTGAAGCTTTCTTT. Full variable domain (outside the CDR3, taken from reference TRBV7-9 and TRBJ1-1): DTGVSQNPRHKITKRGQNVTFRCDPISEHNRLYWYRQTLGQGPEFLTYFQNEAQLEKSRLLSDRFSAERPKGSFSTLEIQRTEQGDSAMYLCASSLALMNTEAFFGQGTRLTVV.

The chain links TRBV18 to TRBJ2-7; tentative D call: TRBD1 (6 bases). Trimming removed 2 bases at V and 6 bases at J, with 11 bases between. Germline CDR1 KGHSH, CDR2 LQKENI. The length of the CDR3 is 13 residues. The CDR3 DNA reads TGTGCCAGCTCACCAACAGGGCAAGGCGAGCAGTACTTC. It is translated as CASSPTGQGEQYF. Variable domain in full (rest from reference TRBV18 and TRBJ2-7): NAGVMQNPRHLVRRRGQEARLRCSPMKGHSHVYWYRQLPEEGLKFMVYLQKENIIDESGMPKERFSAEFPKEGPSILRIQQVVRGDSAAYFCASSPTGQGEQYFGPGTRLTVT.

The rearrangement uses TRBV11-2 and TRBJ2-3; the match to TRBD2 covers 8 bases. This CDR3 contains 14 residues. The V and J ends lost 0 bases and 5 bases, in that order; junction bases with no gene match: 1. Germline V gene data show CDR1 as SGHAT and CDR2 as FQNNGV. CDR3 residues: CASSLEAGGDTQYF. The CDR3 bases are TGTGCCAGCAGCTTAGAGGCGGGAGGAGATACGCAGTATTTT.

This clone was seen a single time. The chain joins TRBV5-5 to TRBJ2-3, with 8 positions matching TRBD2. The CDR3 covers 14 residues. Germline lookup yields CDR1 SGHKS and CDR2 YYEKEE (reference sequence). Trimming at V came to 3 bases and at J to 5 bases, leaving 5 bases not matched to a gene. In DNA form, the CDR3 reads TGTGCCAGCAGCTCCGGACTAGCCCTAGATACGCAGTATTTT. It codes for CASSSGLALDTQYF. The variable domain in full, with the rest retrieved from reference TRBV5-5 and TRBJ2-3, is DAGVTQSPTHLIKTRGQQVTLRCSPISGHKSVSWYQQVLGQGPQFIFQYYEKEERGRGNFPDRFSARQFPNYSSELNVNALLLGDSALYLCASSSGLALDTQYFGPGTRLTVL.

For this clone: The junction departs from the called germline gene at one end, perhaps through a read error. The chain joins TRBV7-7 to TRBJ2-5; 7 nucleotides align to TRBD2. The CDR3 runs 16 residues. The germline V gene has CDR1 SSHAT and CDR2 FNYEAQ (reference sequence). The CDR3 loop is CASSQRTSGGGETQYF. The CDR3 DNA sequence: TGTGCTAGCAGCCAACGGACTAGTGGAGGCGGAGAGACCCAGTACTTC.

This clone was counted a few times. The rearrangement uses TRBV28 and TRBJ2-5; 7 nucleotides match TRBD2. V gave up 8 bases and J gave up 4 bases; unmatched junction bases: 16. The CDR3 totals 16 residues. The V gene's germline CDR1 is MDHEN and CDR2 SYDVKM. CDR3 protein: CASGLLRGGGRETQYF. CDR3 DNA: TGTGCCAGCGGCCTGCTACGGGGCGGCGGGAGAGAGACCCAGTACTTC.

The rearrangement joins TRBV6-5 to TRBJ1-1; the D gene is possibly TRBD1 (5 bases). V was cut by 2 bases and J by 1 base, with 8 bases left in between. The CDR3 has 14 residues. Looked up from germline, CDR1 is MNHEY and CDR2 is SVGAGI. The CDR3 sequence: CASSYNGQNTEAFF. The DNA of the CDR3 is TGTGCCAGCAGTTACAACGGACAGAACACTGAAGCTTTCTTT.

The rearrangement uses TRBV7-9 and TRBJ2-7; 8 nucleotides match TRBD2. Per the germline V gene, CDR1 is SEHNR and CDR2 is FQNEAQ (reference sequence). This CDR3 spans 12 amino acids. Trimming cost V 8 bases and J 1 base; bases outside gene matches: 1. CDR3 nucleotides: TGTGCCAGCCGCGGGGGGTCCTACGAGCAGTACTTC. Translation gives CASRGGSYEQYF.

The gene calls are TRBV29-1 and TRBJ1-2; TRBD1 matches 9 bases. V lost 8 bases and J lost 8; bases outside the gene matches: 12. From germline, CDR1 is SQVTM and CDR2 ANQGSEA. There are 13 residues in the CDR3. CDR3 region: CSHFRDRDGGYTF. DNA for the CDR3: TGCAGCCACTTCCGGGACAGGGACGGAGGCTACACCTTC.